Shown below are 28 T cell receptor beta chains from a single sample sequenced in a study of response to subunit inactivated influenza vaccine. TCRdb itself ran the RT-PCR reads through MiXCR, one entry per CDR3 protein. The sample has roughly 570,000 distinct CDR3 sequences, about 15% seen once. The material was PBMCs from blood, obtained less than 13 days after vaccination. All receptors derive from a man aged 45-60 years who received an inactivated influenza vaccine.

This clonotype was recorded at least ten times. The chain links TRBV20-1 to TRBJ1-5, with 9 bases aligning to TRBD1. Losses at the gene ends were 0 bases for V and 6 bases for J; bases not matched to a gene: 6. Germline V gene lookup returns CDR1 DFQATT and CDR2 SNEGSKA (reference sequence). The CDR3 is 15 amino acids. The CDR3 DNA reads TGCAGTGCTAGAGATTTGGGACAGGGAGGTCAGCCCCAGCATTTT. Its protein product is CSARDLGQGGQPQHF.

This clonotype was seen at least ten times. The chain links TRBV6-6 to TRBJ1-4, with TRBD1 matching 9 bases. Germline CDR1 MNHNY, CDR2 SVGAGI (reference sequence). CDR3 length equals 12 residues. The V gene end was trimmed by 8 bases and the J gene end by 5 bases; junction bases not matched to a gene: 0. Here the CDR3 reads CASGTGNEKLFF. The DNA of the CDR3 is TGTGCCAGCGGGACAGGGAATGAAAAACTGTTTTTT.

This clonotype came up many times. The chain couples TRBV20-1 to TRBJ1-2; maybe TRBD1 (6 bases). V was clipped by 0 bases and J by 7 bases, with 15 bases between them. The germline gives CDR1 DFQATT, CDR2 SNEGSKA (reference sequence). The CDR3 extends over 14 amino acids. The CDR3 DNA follows: TGCAGTGCTAGAGACAGGGGAAGCCTAGGTGGCTACACCTTC. Translating it yields CSARDRGSLGGYTF.

The chain is built from TRBV28 and TRBJ2-1; D remains unclear. The germline V gene has CDR1 MDHEN and CDR2 SYDVKM. This CDR3 has 12 amino acids. V gave up 8 bases and J gave up 7 bases, with 12 bases separating them. CDR3 DNA: TGTGCCAGCCTCAATTTGGTAAATGAGCAGTTCTTC. Its translation is CASLNLVNEQFF.

The sample holds a few counts of this clonotype. The chain recombines TRBV20-1 with TRBJ2-1, with D possibly TRBD1 on 6 matching bases. The CDR3 is made up of 11 amino acids. Germline V lookup: CDR1 DFQATT, CDR2 SNEGSKA (reference sequence). Trimming took 3 bases from V and 11 from J, leaving 11 bases between them. As DNA, the CDR3 is TGCAGTGCTAGTTCCGGGGACAAGCAGTTCTTC. Protein product: CSASSGDKQFF.

This sequence joins TRBV15 and TRBJ2-3; 8 nucleotides agree with TRBD2. V lost 0 bases, J lost 3 bases, and 2 bases stayed unmatched. This CDR3 is 15 amino acids long. Germline V gives CDR1 LNHNV, CDR2 YYDKDF (reference sequence). The CDR3 coding sequence is TGTGCCACCAGCAGAGACGGCGGGAGGACAGATACGCAGTATTTT. This codes for CATSRDGGRTDTQYF.

The chain recombines TRBV5-4 with TRBJ2-1, with 8 bases matching TRBD2. V gave up 1 base and J gave up 6 bases; unmatched junction bases: 6. The CDR3 spans 15 residues. CDR1 SGHNT and CDR2 YYREEE come from the germline V gene (reference sequence). The DNA of the CDR3 is TGTGCCAGCAGCTTGCCGGGAGGGCCCTCCAATGAGCAGTTCTTC. It specifies CASSLPGGPSNEQFF.

This clonotype was detected only a few times. The V and J genes are TRBV28 and TRBJ2-7; D remains ambiguous. In germline, CDR1 is MDHEN, CDR2 SYDVKM. Trimming left V 2 bases short and J 3 bases short, with 11 bases between. The CDR3 extends over 14 amino acids. The CDR3 bases are TGTGCCAGCAGTTTACCTGACGGATTCTACGAGCAGTACTTC. Its protein is CASSLPDGFYEQYF.

This sequence joins TRBV5-1 and TRBJ1-2, with 9 bases matching TRBD1. The V and J ends lost 4 bases and 6 bases, in that order; junction bases with no gene match: 10. The CDR3 totals 15 residues. CDR1 and CDR2 from the germline V gene are SGHRS and YFSETQ. In nucleotides, the CDR3 is TGCGCCAGCAGCACCACAGGGGGCTCTATGGATGGCTACACCTTC. Amino acids: CASSTTGGSMDGYTF. Filled out from reference TRBV5-1 and TRBJ1-2, the complete variable domain reads KAGVTQTPRYLIKTRGQQVTLSCSPISGHRSVSWYQQTPGQGLQFLFEYFSETQRNKGNFPGRFSGRQFSNSRSEMNVSTLELGDSALYLCASSTTGGSMDGYTFGSGTRLTVV.

At least ten counts were recorded for this clonotype. The rearrangement links TRBV9 to TRBJ2-3; 14 bases align to TRBD2. CDR1 is SGDLS and CDR2 is YYNGEE in the germline V gene. V dropped 4 bases and J dropped 0; count of bases not matched to a gene: 7. The CDR3 contains 18 residues. DNA of the CDR3: TGTGCCAGCAGCACGGGACTAGCGGGGGCTCTTAGCACAGATACGCAGTATTTT. Translating gives CASSTGLAGALSTDTQYF. The entire variable domain, with the rest obtained from reference TRBV9 and TRBJ2-3, is as follows: DSGVTQTPKHLITATGQRVTLRCSPRSGDLSVYWYQQSLDQGLQFLIQYYNGEERAKGNILERFSAQQFPDLHSELNLSSLELGDSALYFCASSTGLAGALSTDTQYFGPGTRLTVL.

The chain is built from TRBV24-1 and TRBJ2-1, with 10 bases identical to TRBD2. Germline V gene data show CDR1 as KGHDR and CDR2 as SFDVKD. The CDR3 extends over 16 amino acids. The ends lost 2 bases at V and 6 bases at J; junction bases unmatched: 6. CDR3 in DNA: TGTGCCACCAGTGATTCGGCTAGCGGGAGTGCCAATGAGCAGTTCTTC. As protein: CATSDSASGSANEQFF.

This clonotype was seen only a few times. The rearrangement joins TRBV7-2 to TRBJ1-5; 7 bases line up with TRBD1. Germline V lookup: CDR1 SGHTA, CDR2 FQGNSA. V lost 5 bases, J lost 4 bases, and 5 bases stayed unmatched. The CDR3 runs to 14 residues. The CDR3 sequence: CASSPSTGNQPQHF. The CDR3 bases are TGTGCCAGCAGCCCATCGACAGGGAATCAGCCCCAGCATTTT.

With regard to this clonotype: This clone may be a read error of a much larger clone one base away. The rearrangement uses TRBV7-6 and TRBJ2-7; 9 bases line up with TRBD2. J lost 2 bases, V lost 4 bases, and 6 bases had no gene match. Germline V CDR1 and CDR2: SGHVS, FNYEAQ. The CDR3 runs to 15 residues. CDR3 sequence reads: CASSYGTSRAYEQYF. The CDR3, as DNA: TGTGCCAGCAGCTATGGGACTAGCAGGGCCTACGAGCAGTACTTC. Combining the CDR3 with reference TRBV7-6 and TRBJ2-7 gives the whole variable domain GAGVSQSPRYKVTKRGQDVALRCDPISGHVSLYWYRQALGQGPEFLTYFNYEAQQDKSGLPNDRFSAERPEGSISTLTIQRTEQRDSAMYRCASSYGTSRAYEQYFGPGTRLTVT.

This clonotype was detected only a few times. Germline and junction disagree at one end, which may indicate a read error. J is TRBJ2-1 and V is TRBV12-3 or TRBV12-4, with D possibly matching TRBD2 (5 bases). The CDR3 consists of 14 residues. CDR3 protein: CASTLGGPYNEQFF. The CDR3 DNA sequence: TGTGCCAGCACTTTAGGAGGTCCCTACAATGAGCAGTTCTTC.

In its sample, this clonotype was seen many times. The chain employs TRBV20-1 and TRBJ2-1; D is uncertain. CDR3 length: 10 amino acids. Germline V CDR1 and CDR2: DFQATT, SNEGSKA (reference sequence). The germline V and J ends were trimmed by 3 bases and 10 bases, with 7 bases remaining between them. CDR3 nucleotides: TGCAGTGCTAGTCCAGTGGAGCAGTTCTTC. It specifies CSASPVEQFF.

This clonotype was counted ten times or more. The V call is TRBV5-1, the J call TRBJ1-1; D unresolved. The CDR3 extends over 13 amino acids. The V end was cut by 0 bases, the J end by 1 base, with 4 bases between. Germline lookup yields CDR1 SGHRS and CDR2 YFSETQ. The CDR3 reads CASSLAGNTEAFF. CDR3 sequence (DNA): TGCGCCAGCAGCTTGGCCGGGAACACTGAAGCTTTCTTT.

This clonotype was seen ten or more times. This chain connects TRBV4-1 to TRBJ2-3; 9 bases map to TRBD2. The V gene's germline CDR1 is MGHRA and CDR2 YSYEKL. The V gene end was trimmed by 4 bases and the J gene end by 8 bases; junction bases not matched to a gene: 10. The CDR3 is 15 amino acids. CDR3 loop: CASSRQRGALGTQYF. In DNA form, the CDR3 reads TGCGCCAGCAGCCGGCAGCGGGGGGCTCTCGGTACGCAGTATTTT.

The rearrangement joins TRBV2 to TRBJ1-1, with D maybe TRBD1 (6 bases). Germline CDR1 and CDR2: SNHLY and FYNNEI. V gave up 7 bases and J gave up 5 bases, with 14 bases separating them. The CDR3 loop spans 13 amino acids. The CDR3: CASIHQGRTEAFF. In nucleotides, the CDR3 is TGTGCCAGCATTCATCAGGGGCGGACTGAAGCTTTCTTT. Looking up the rest from reference TRBV2 and TRBJ1-1 gives the full variable domain: EPEVTQTPSHQVTQMGQEVILRCVPISNHLYFYWYRQILGQKVEFLVSFYNNEISEKSEIFDDQFSVERPDGSNFTLKIRSTKLEDSAMYFCASIHQGRTEAFFGQGTRLTVV.

This clonotype was detected once. The chain is built from TRBV6-1 and TRBJ2-1, with 11 bases matching TRBD1. Germline V gene sequence: CDR1 MNHNS, CDR2 SASEGT. The V segment lost 7 bases and the J segment 8 bases; nucleotides outside the gene matches: 7. CDR3 length: 14 amino acids. The CDR3 sequence is CASTKDRGQDEQFF. The CDR3 nucleotides are TGTGCCAGCACCAAGGACAGGGGGCAAGATGAGCAGTTCTTC.

This clonotype came up a few times. CDR3 bases: TGTGCCAGCAGTTATTTTCGGGAGGACTTTTCAGATACGCAGTATTTT. Translation: CASSYFREDFSDTQYF. This chain joins TRBV6-2 or TRBV6-3 and TRBJ2-3; TRBD2 matches 7 bases. Per the germline V gene, CDR1 is MNHEY and CDR2 is SVGEGT. V was pared by 3 bases and J by 4 bases, with 10 bases of the junction left unmatched. This CDR3 spans 16 amino acids.

The chain recombines TRBV7-2 with TRBJ1-3, with D maybe TRBD1 (6 bases). The CDR3 covers 15 residues. The V gene's germline CDR1 is SGHTA and CDR2 FQGNSA. V lost 1 base to trimming and J lost 2 bases, with 9 bases between them. Here the CDR3 reads CASSLDYRAGNTIYF. The DNA for the CDR3 is TGTGCCAGCAGCTTAGATTACAGGGCTGGAAACACCATATATTTT.

The rearrangement joins TRBV20-1 to TRBJ2-5, with TRBD2 identical over 7 bases. Germline V gene sequence: CDR1 DFQATT, CDR2 SNEGSKA (reference sequence). J was trimmed by 1 base and V by 0 bases; bases with no gene match: 5. The length of the CDR3 is 15 residues. DNA of the CDR3: TGCAGTGCTAGAGACCAGACTAGCAGCCAAGAGACCCAGTACTTC. Amino acids: CSARDQTSSQETQYF.

The DNA for the CDR3 is TGTGCCAGCAGTACAAACTCCGCGTGGGGGATTAGCACTGAAGCTTTCTTT. It codes for CASSTNSAWGISTEAFF. The chain carries TRBV28 and TRBJ1-1; possible D gene TRBD1, 5 bases. The germline CDR1 and CDR2 sequences are MDHEN and SYDVKM. Trimming stripped 5 bases from V and 4 bases from J, with 23 bases between. The CDR3 loop spans 17 amino acids.

This clonotype was observed a few times. The rearrangement links TRBV5-1 to TRBJ2-7; 7 nucleotides agree with TRBD2. Germline lookup yields CDR1 SGHRS and CDR2 YFSETQ. This CDR3 has 14 residues. J gave up 5 bases and V 4 bases, and 9 bases lay outside the gene matches. This CDR3 is CASSPGDYHHEQYF. The CDR3 coding sequence is TGCGCCAGCAGCCCCGGGGACTACCACCACGAGCAGTACTTC.

The chain carries TRBV4-1 and TRBJ1-3; D not certain. This CDR3 has 15 residues. V dropped 2 bases and J dropped 3 bases, with 11 bases sitting between them. Germline CDR1 and CDR2: MGHRA and YSYEKL. CDR3 bases: TGCGCCAGCAGCCAATATGGGTCTATTGGAAACACCATATATTTT. Amino acids: CASSQYGSIGNTIYF.

This clonotype has at least ten counts. The genes are TRBV5-1 and TRBJ1-2; 7 nucleotides align to TRBD1. Germline V gene sequence: CDR1 SGHRS, CDR2 YFSETQ. V lost 3 bases and J lost 7; bases outside the gene matches: 12. The CDR3 runs to 15 residues. CDR3 residues: CASSSALGQLAGYTF. The CDR3 DNA reads as TGCGCCAGCAGCTCTGCCTTGGGACAGTTGGCTGGCTACACCTTC.

This clonotype was detected a few times. The V and J genes are TRBV20-1 and TRBJ2-2; TRBD1 aligns across 8 bases. The CDR3 runs 14 residues. V lost 2 bases, J lost 5 bases, and 4 bases stayed unmatched. Germline lookup yields CDR1 DFQATT and CDR2 SNEGSKA (reference sequence). CDR3 nucleotides: TGCAGTGCTAGAAACACAGGGGGGACCGGGGAGCTGTTTTTT. Protein sequence: CSARNTGGTGELFF.

This clonotype was found a few times. V and J are TRBV5-1 and TRBJ2-1; no firm D call. Germline CDR1 is SGHRS and CDR2 is YFSETQ. This CDR3 region has 12 residues. Trimming cost V 6 bases and J 6 bases, with 10 bases left between them. The CDR3 here is CASKSLFNEQFF. CDR3 bases: TGCGCCAGCAAGTCGCTATTCAATGAGCAGTTCTTC.